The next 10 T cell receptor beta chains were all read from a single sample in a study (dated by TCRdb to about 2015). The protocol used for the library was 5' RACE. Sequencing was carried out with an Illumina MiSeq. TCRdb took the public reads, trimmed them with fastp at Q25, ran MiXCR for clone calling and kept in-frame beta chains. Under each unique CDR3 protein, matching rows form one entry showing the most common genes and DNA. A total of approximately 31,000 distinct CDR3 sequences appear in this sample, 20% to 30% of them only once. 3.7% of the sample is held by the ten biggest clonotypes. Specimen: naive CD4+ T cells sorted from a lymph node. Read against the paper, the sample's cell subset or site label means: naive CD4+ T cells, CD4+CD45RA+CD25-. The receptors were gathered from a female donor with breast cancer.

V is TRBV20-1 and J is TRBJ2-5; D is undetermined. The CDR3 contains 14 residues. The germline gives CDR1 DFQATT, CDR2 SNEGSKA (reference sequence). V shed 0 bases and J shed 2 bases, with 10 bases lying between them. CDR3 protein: CSARDYGNQETQYF. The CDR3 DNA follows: TGCAGTGCTAGAGATTACGGCAATCAAGAGACCCAGTACTTC.

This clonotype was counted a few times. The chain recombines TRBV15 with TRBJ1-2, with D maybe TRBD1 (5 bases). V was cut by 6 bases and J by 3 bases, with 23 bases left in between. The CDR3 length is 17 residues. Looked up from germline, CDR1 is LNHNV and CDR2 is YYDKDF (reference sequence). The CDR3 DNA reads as TGTGCCACCAGTAGAAGAGGAACTCAGGGAATATACTATGGCTACACCTTC. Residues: CATSRRGTQGIYYGYTF.

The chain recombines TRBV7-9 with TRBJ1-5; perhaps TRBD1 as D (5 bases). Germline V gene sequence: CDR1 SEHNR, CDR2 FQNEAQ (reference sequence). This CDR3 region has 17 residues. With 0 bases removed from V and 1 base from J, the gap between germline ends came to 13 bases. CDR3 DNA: TGTGCCAGCAGCTTAGCCCCCGCAGGGTTGAGCAATCAGCCCCAGCATTTT. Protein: CASSLAPAGLSNQPQHF.

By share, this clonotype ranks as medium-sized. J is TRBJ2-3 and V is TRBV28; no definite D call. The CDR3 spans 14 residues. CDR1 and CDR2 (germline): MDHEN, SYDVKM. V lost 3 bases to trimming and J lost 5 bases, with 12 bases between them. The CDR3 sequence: CASSLGRVGDTQYF. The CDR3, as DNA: TGTGCCAGCAGTTTGGGAAGGGTTGGAGATACGCAGTATTTT.

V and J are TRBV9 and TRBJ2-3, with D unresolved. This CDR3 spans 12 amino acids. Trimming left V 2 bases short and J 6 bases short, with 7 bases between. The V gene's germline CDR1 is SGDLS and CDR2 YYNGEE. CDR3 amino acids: CASSVPRDTQYF. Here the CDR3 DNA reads TGTGCCAGCAGCGTCCCCCGCGATACGCAGTATTTT.

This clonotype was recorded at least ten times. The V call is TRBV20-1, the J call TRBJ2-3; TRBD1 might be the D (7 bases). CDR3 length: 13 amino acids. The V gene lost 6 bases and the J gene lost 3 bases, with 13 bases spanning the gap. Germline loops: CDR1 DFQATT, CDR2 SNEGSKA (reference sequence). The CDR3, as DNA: TGCAGTGCCAGATCAGGGGGGACAGATACGCAGTATTTT. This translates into CSARSGGTDTQYF.

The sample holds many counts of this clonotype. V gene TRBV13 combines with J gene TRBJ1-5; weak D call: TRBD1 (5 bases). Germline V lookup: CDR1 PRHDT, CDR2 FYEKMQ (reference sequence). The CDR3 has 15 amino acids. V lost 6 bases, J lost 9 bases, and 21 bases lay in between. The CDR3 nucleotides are TGTGCCAGCAGTTCTTCCGGGACCGGGGGTAGGCCCCAGCATTTT. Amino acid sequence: CASSSSGTGGRPQHF.

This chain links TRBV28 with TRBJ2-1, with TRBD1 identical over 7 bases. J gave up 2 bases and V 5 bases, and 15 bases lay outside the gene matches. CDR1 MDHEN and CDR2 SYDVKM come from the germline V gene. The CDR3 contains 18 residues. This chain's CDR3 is CASSLQSGQLRTYNEQFF. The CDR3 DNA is TGTGCCAGCAGTCTTCAGTCGGGACAGCTAAGAACCTACAATGAGCAGTTCTTC.

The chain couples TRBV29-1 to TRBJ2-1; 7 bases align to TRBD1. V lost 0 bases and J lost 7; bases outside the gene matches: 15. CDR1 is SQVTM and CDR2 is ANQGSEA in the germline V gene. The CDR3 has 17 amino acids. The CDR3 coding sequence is TGCAGCGTTGAAGACCCCACCTCAGACAGGGTGATAAATGAGCAGTTCTTC. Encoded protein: CSVEDPTSDRVINEQFF.

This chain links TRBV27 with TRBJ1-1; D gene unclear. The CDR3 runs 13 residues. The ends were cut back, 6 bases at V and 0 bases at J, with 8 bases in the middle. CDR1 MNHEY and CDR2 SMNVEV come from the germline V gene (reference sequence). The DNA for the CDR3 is TGTGCCAGCAGACGGCAGATGAACACTGAAGCTTTCTTT. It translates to CASRRQMNTEAFF.